The rows below give T cell receptor beta chains drawn from one sample of a study of blood T cell repertoires in COVID-19. Generated by immunoSEQ multiplex PCR, the TCRdb table keeps only in-frame clones and is missing some. The data show 350,000 or so clones, around nine tenths seen once. Sequenced material: peripheral blood. All receptors come from a woman between 55 and 75 years old with COVID-19, enrolled during active disease. CDR3s include the opening cysteine and the closing phenylalanine or tryptophan. The D gene is left open where the match is weak. For some rows the clone size is stated as once, few or many, or as a class when expanded; others skip it.

>-|TRBJ2-7|-|TRBV5-5
CASSFGDTGAYEQYF
TGTGCCAGCAGCTTTGGGGACACAGGTGCCTACGAGCAGTACTTC
>-|TRBJ2-1|TRBD1|TRBV29-1
CSGWGQGYNEQFF
TGCAGCGGGTGGGGACAGGGCTACAATGAGCAGTTCTTC
>-|TRBJ1-2|-|TRBV10-3
CAISQGRGGDGYTF
TGTGCCATCAGCCAAGGGAGGGGAGGGGATGGCTACACCTTC
>-|TRBJ1-1|-|TRBV5-1
CASSLYLGEAEAFF
TGCGCCAGCAGCTTATACCTCGGGGAGGCTGAAGCTTTCTTT
>-|TRBJ2-6|-|TRBV7-3
CASSPAPQGSFSGANVLTF
TGTGCCAGCAGCCCCGCACCGCAGGGCTCGTTCTCTGGGGCCAACGTCCTGACTTTC
>-|TRBJ1-2|TRBD1|TRBV7-9
CASSLAQGETYGYTF
TGTGCCAGCAGCTTAGCGCAGGGGGAAACCTATGGCTACACCTTC
>-|TRBJ1-4|TRBD1|TRBV5-1
CASSFRGQGQTNEKLFF
TGCGCCAGCAGCTTCCGCGGACAGGGGCAAACTAATGAAAAACTGTTTTTT
>-|TRBJ1-1|-|TRBV5-5
CASSPGQPGNTEAFF
TGTGCCAGCAGCCCGGGACAACCCGGGAACACTGAAGCTTTCTTT
>-|TRBJ1-1|TRBD1|TRBV6-2/TRBV6-3
CASTPRGQGAMNTEAFF
TGTGCCAGCACCCCAAGGGGCCAGGGGGCGATGAACACTGAAGCTTTCTTT
>-|TRBJ2-5|TRBD1|TRBV5-6
CASSSDRGPRGTQYF
TGTGCCAGCAGCTCTGACAGGGGGCCAAGGGGGACCCAGTACTTC
>-|TRBJ1-2|-|TRBV9
CASSGSGLGGGYTF
TGTGCCAGCAGCGGTTCAGGGCTCGGGGGTGGCTACACCTTC
>-|TRBJ2-2|TRBD2|TRBV7-3
CASSSAGANTGELFF
TGTGCCAGCAGCTCGGCGGGGGCGAACACCGGGGAGCTGTTTTTT
>-|TRBJ2-2|-|TRBV19
CASNDRLTTGELFF
TGTGCCAGTAACGACAGGCTGACCACCGGGGAGCTGTTTTTT
>-|TRBJ1-1|-|TRBV6-5
CASSYSYNTEAFF
TGTGCCAGCAGTTACTCGTATAACACTGAAGCTTTCTTT
>-|TRBJ1-2|-|TRBV2
CASSEAGLARYTF
TGTGCCAGCAGTGAAGCGGGCCTGGCTCGCTACACCTTC
>-|TRBJ2-3|TRBD2|TRBV6-1
CASSEMGLAGGQDTQYF
TGTGCCAGCAGTGAAATGGGGCTAGCGGGGGGGCAAGATACGCAGTATTTT
>-|TRBJ1-6|TRBD1|TRBV30
CAWSPGQGYFNSPLHF
TGTGCCTGGAGTCCGGGACAGGGATACTTTAATTCACCCCTCCACTTT
>-|TRBJ1-1|-|TRBV4-1
CASSQPVRGTEAFF
TGCGCCAGCAGCCAACCCGTCCGAGGCACTGAAGCTTTCTTT
>-|TRBJ1-1|-|TRBV11-2
CASSLGMGVGSTEAFF
TGTGCCAGCAGCTTAGGTATGGGGGTCGGGAGCACTGAAGCTTTCTTT
>-|TRBJ2-3|TRBD2|TRBV14
CASRRTGLATDTQYF
TGTGCCAGCAGGCGCACGGGACTAGCAACAGATACGCAGTATTTT
>-|TRBJ1-3|-|TRBV7-6
CASSLGAASGNTIYF
TGTGCCAGCAGCTTAGGGGCAGCCTCTGGAAACACCATATATTTT
>-|TRBJ2-3|-|TRBV3-1/TRBV3-2
CASSQVRTHTDTQYF
TGTGCCAGCAGCCAAGTAAGGACTCACACAGATACGCAGTATTTT
>-|TRBJ1-5|-|TRBV28
CAGRQVNQPQHF
TGTGCCGGACGACAGGTCAATCAGCCCCAGCATTTT
>-|TRBJ2-5|-|TRBV29-1
CSVPRRADAGQYF
TGCAGCGTTCCTCGGAGGGCCGACGCAGGCCAGTACTTC
>-|TRBJ1-2|TRBD1|TRBV6-5
CASSSPRTGAYGYTF
TGTGCCAGCAGTTCCCCGAGGACAGGGGCCTATGGCTACACCTTC
>-|TRBJ1-2|-|TRBV28
CASMGGVFYGYTF
TGTGCCAGCATGGGAGGGGTTTTCTATGGCTACACCTTC
>-|TRBJ2-7|-|TRBV5-6
CASSFNRRSGEQYF
TGTGCCAGCAGCTTTAACAGGAGATCGGGTGAGCAGTACTTC
>-|TRBJ1-5|-|TRBV7-8
CASSFESSNQPQHF
TGTGCCAGCAGCTTTGAGTCTAGCAATCAGCCCCAGCATTTT
>-|TRBJ1-3|-|TRBV19
CASSRRIDSGNTIYF
TGTGCCAGTAGTCGCAGGATCGATTCTGGAAACACCATATATTTT
>-|TRBJ1-4|-|TRBV18
CASTVDIYNEKLFF
TGTGCCAGCACCGTGGACATATATAATGAAAAACTGTTTTTT
>few|TRBJ1-2|-|TRBV6-5
CASSPPRAGYTF
TGTGCCAGCTCCCCCCCCAGGGCTGGCTACACCTTC
>-|TRBJ1-6|TRBD1|TRBV6-5
CASSRDRQTNSPLHF
TGTGCCAGCAGTCGGGACAGACAGACTAATTCACCCCTCCACTTT
>-|TRBJ2-1|TRBD2|TRBV7-2
CASSARLAGDSNEQFF
TGTGCCAGCAGCGCACGACTAGCGGGGGATTCGAATGAGCAGTTCTTC
>-|TRBJ2-3|-|TRBV5-1
CASSADPGDTQYF
TGCGCCAGCAGCGCAGACCCCGGGGATACGCAGTATTTT
>-|TRBJ1-5|-|TRBV11-2
CASSRTGNSNQPQHF
TGTGCCAGCAGCCGTACAGGGAATAGCAATCAGCCCCAGCATTTT
>-|TRBJ1-4|TRBD1|TRBV28
CASSLWTGGKEKLFF
TGTGCCAGCAGTTTATGGACAGGGGGCAAAGAAAAACTGTTTTTT
>-|TRBJ1-4|-|TRBV27
CASSSQGIATNEKLFF
TGTGCCAGCAGTTCCCAGGGGATAGCAACTAATGAAAAACTGTTTTTT
>-|TRBJ2-7|-|TRBV6-4
CASILPDTCTHYEQYF
TGTGCCAGCATCCTGCCCGACACATGCACTCACTACGAGCAGTACTTC
>-|TRBJ1-6|TRBD1|TRBV27
CASGPTDRDDSPLHF
TGTGCCAGCGGTCCTACGGACAGGGACGATTCACCCCTCCACTTT
>-|TRBJ2-5|TRBD2|TRBV7-3
CASSLTSGGNQETQYF
TGTGCCAGCAGCTTAACTAGCGGGGGGAATCAAGAGACCCAGTACTTC
>-|TRBJ2-1|TRBD2|TRBV24-1
CATSDTSGGPNEQFF
TGTGCCACCAGTGACACTAGCGGGGGCCCGAATGAGCAGTTCTTC
>-|TRBJ2-1|TRBD1|TRBV12-5
CASGQQGYNEQFF
TGTGCTAGTGGTCAACAGGGGTACAATGAGCAGTTCTTC
>-|TRBJ1-4|-|TRBV29-1
CSARAGGKTNEKLFF
TGCAGCGCCCGTGCGGGTGGGAAGACTAATGAAAAACTGTTTTTT
>few|TRBJ1-5|TRBD1|TRBV6-2/TRBV6-3
CASSSGQGGYSNQPQHF
TGTGCCAGCAGTTCAGGACAGGGGGGATATAGCAATCAGCCCCAGCATTTT
>once|TRBJ1-2|TRBD1|TRBV28
CASTRDRVGYGYTF
TGTGCCAGCACCCGGGACAGGGTGGGGTATGGCTACACCTTC
>-|TRBJ2-3|TRBD2|TRBV6-5
CASSYSRTSGTDTQYF
TGTGCCAGCAGTTACTCGAGGACTAGCGGCACAGATACGCAGTATTTT
>-|TRBJ1-3|-|TRBV9
CASSVEEGAYGNTIYF
TGTGCCAGCAGCGTAGAAGAAGGGGCGTACGGAAACACCATATATTTT
>-|TRBJ1-1|-|TRBV18
CASSPFSGNTEAFF
TGTGCCAGCTCACCCTTCTCCGGGAACACTGAAGCTTTCTTT
>-|TRBJ1-1|-|TRBV9
CASSPNQGGLAERAFF
TGTGCCAGCAGCCCTAATCAGGGAGGGTTAGCGGAGCGAGCTTTCTTT
>-|TRBJ2-3|TRBD2|TRBV7-2
CASSLETSGGATQYF
TGTGCCAGCAGCTTGGAGACTAGCGGGGGAGCTACGCAGTATTTT
>-|TRBJ2-7|-|TRBV11-2
CASSLDAGKIAYEQYF
TGTGCCAGCAGCTTAGACGCAGGGAAGATCGCCTACGAGCAGTACTTC
>-|TRBJ1-1|-|TRBV24-1
CATSAGVWQEDEAFF
TGTGCCACCAGTGCGGGGGTCTGGCAGGAGGATGAAGCTTTCTTT
>-|TRBJ1-3|-|TRBV6-5
CASRNTLNSGNTIYF
TGTGCCAGCAGAAACACACTAAACTCTGGAAACACCATATATTTT
>-|TRBJ1-2|-|TRBV20-1
CSASYGYGYTF
TGCAGTGCTAGCTACGGTTATGGCTACACCTTC
>once|TRBJ1-1|-|TRBV19
CASSENLEAFF
TGTGCCAGTAGCGAGAATCTTGAAGCTTTCTTT